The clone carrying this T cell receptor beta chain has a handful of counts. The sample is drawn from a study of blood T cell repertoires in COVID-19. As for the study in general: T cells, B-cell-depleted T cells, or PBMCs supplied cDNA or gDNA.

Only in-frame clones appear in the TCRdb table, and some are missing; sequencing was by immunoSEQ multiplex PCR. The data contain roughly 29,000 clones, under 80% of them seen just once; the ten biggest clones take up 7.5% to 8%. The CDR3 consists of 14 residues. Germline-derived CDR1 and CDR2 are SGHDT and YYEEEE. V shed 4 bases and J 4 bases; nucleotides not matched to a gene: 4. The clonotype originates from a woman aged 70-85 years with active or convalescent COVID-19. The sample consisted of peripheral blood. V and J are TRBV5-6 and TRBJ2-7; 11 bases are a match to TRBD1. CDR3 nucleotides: TGTGCCAGCAGCCCCGGGACAGGGGGATACGAGCAGTACTTC. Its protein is CASSPGTGGYEQYF.